This T cell receptor beta chain comes out of a study of cytomegalovirus exposure and HLA in healthy donors. This clone was counted once. Trimming cost V 4 bases and J 0 bases, with 13 bases left between them. The CDR3 sequence is 16 residues long. The germline V gene encodes CDR1 SNHLY and CDR2 FYNNEI. Profiled with immunoSEQ multiplex PCR; TCRdb holds only in-frame clones, not every one. The sample lists about 160,000 clones; more than 75% were seen once. This TCR came from a man aged 18 to 29 in good health and CMV-seronegative. This chain uses TRBV2 with TRBJ1-3; D is perhaps TRBD1 (6 bases). The source material was PBMCs. Written as DNA, the CDR3 is TGTGCCAGCAGTGTTTCGGCAGGGGTCTCTGGAAACACCATATATTTT. Residues: CASSVSAGVSGNTIYF.